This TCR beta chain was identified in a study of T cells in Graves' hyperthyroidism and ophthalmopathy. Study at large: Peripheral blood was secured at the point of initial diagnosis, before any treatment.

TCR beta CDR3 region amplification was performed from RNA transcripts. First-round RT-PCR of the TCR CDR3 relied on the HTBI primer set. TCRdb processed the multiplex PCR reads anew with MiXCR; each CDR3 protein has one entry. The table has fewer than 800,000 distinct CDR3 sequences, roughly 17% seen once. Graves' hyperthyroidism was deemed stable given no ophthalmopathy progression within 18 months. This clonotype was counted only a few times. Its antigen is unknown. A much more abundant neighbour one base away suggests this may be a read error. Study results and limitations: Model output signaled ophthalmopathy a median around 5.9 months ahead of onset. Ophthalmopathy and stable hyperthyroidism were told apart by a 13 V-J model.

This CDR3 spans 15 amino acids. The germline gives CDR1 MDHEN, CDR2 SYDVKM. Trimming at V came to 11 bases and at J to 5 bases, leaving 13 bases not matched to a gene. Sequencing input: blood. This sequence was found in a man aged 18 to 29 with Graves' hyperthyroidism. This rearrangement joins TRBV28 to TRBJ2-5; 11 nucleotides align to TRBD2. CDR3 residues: CAGTLAGGPGETQYF. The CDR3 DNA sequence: TGTGCCGGCACCTTAGCGGGAGGGCCGGGGGAGACCCAGTACTTC.